The clone carrying this T cell receptor (beta chain) was seen many times. It was through 5'RACE template switching that TCR cDNA was made, with a universal primer site and UMIs added. TCRdb recomputed calls from the 5' RACE reads with MiXCR, one row per CDR3 protein. This sample has roughly 30,000 distinct CDR3 sequences, with under 12% found just once. The entry originates in a study of T cells after yellow fever vaccination. Study results and caveats: Faster peaking, at day 5 versus 15, marked a secondary response that was weaker. Relatively few clonotypes were ones that appeared in both CD4 and CD8 compartments.

V shed 2 bases, J shed 4 bases, and the junction held 7 bases outside the gene matches. Germline-derived CDR1 and CDR2 are LGHDT and YNNKEL (reference sequence). This CDR3 comprises 15 residues. The sample here was PBMCs, either bulk or a sorted T-cell subset (CD4+, CD8+, memory, or dextramer-sorted; not recorded which), taken approximately 15 days after the first yellow fever vaccination. This receptor was obtained from a young man who received the YFV17D yellow fever vaccine. The genes are TRBV3-1 and TRBJ1-2; 7 nucleotides agree with TRBD1. The CDR3 DNA reads as TGTGCCAGCAGCCAATGGGACAGCCCCTCCTATGGCTACACCTTC. Amino acid sequence: CASSQWDSPSYGYTF.